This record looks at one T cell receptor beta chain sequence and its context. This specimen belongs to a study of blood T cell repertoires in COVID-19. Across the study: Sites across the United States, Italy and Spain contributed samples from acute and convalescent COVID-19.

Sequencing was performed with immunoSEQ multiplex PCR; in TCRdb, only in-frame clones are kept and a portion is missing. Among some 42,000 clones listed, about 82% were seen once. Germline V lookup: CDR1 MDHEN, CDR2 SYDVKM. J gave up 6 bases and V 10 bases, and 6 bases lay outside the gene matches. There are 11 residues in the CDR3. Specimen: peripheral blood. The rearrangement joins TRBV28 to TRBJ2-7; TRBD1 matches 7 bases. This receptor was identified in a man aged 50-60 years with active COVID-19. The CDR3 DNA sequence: TGTGCCACTACAGGGGCCCGCGAGCAGTACTTC. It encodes CATTGAREQYF.